Sequencing of this T cell receptor (beta chain) was carried out in a study of blood T cell repertoires in COVID-19. The germline V gene encodes CDR1 MGHDK and CDR2 SYGVNS. The CDR3 runs 14 residues. The J segment lost 9 bases and the V segment lost 8 bases, leaving 4 bases of the junction unmatched. Libraries were prepared by immunoSEQ multiplex PCR; TCRdb keeps only in-frame clonotypes and omits some of them. This table has 240,000 or so clones, about 83% appearing once. The rearrangement uses TRBV25-1 and TRBJ2-1; 16 positions agree with TRBD2. This TCR came from a man younger than 40 who had recovered from COVID-19. Sequencing input: peripheral blood. As DNA, the CDR3 is TGTGCCAGCGGGACTAGCGGGGGGGTAGGTGAGCAGTTCTTC. This codes for CASGTSGGVGEQFF.